The 4 T cell receptor beta chains below all came from one sample that was sequenced in a study of cytomegalovirus exposure and HLA in healthy donors. Produced via immunoSEQ multiplex PCR; TCRdb's table is partial and in-frame only. This table has roughly 73,000 clones, about 93% appearing once. Specimen: PBMCs. These receptors were taken from a man younger than 35 in good health and CMV-seropositive.

The chain uses TRBV11-1 and TRBJ2-7, with 7 bases aligning to TRBD1. The CDR3 totals 16 residues. V lost 4 bases to trimming and J lost 2 bases; unmatched junction nucleotides: 11. Germline V gene lookup returns CDR1 SGHAT and CDR2 FQDESV (reference sequence). The CDR3 sequence: CASSSFPGQLPYEQYF. CDR3 nucleotide sequence: TGTGCCAGCAGCTCGTTTCCGGGACAGCTACCCTACGAGCAGTACTTC.

In the case of this clone: The junction shows a germline mismatch at one end, possibly a read error. The chain recombines TRBV5-1 with TRBJ2-5; tentatively, D is TRBD1 or TRBD2 (6 bases each). The CDR3 extends over 14 amino acids. CDR1 SGHRS and CDR2 YFSETQ come from the germline V gene. CDR3 nucleotides: TGTGCCAGCAGCGGGCCTACAGGGTCCGAGACCCAGTACTTC. It is translated as CASSGPTGSETQYF. Filled out from reference TRBV5-1 and TRBJ2-5, the complete variable domain reads KAGVTQTPRYLIKTRGQQVTLSCSPISGHRSVSWYQQTPGQGLQFLFEYFSETQRNKGNFPGRFSGRQFSNSRSEMNVSTLELGDSALYLCASSGPTGSETQYFGPGTRLLVL.

The CDR3 region has the DNA TGCGCCAGCAGCTTGAGAGGGGACTATAGCAATCAGCCCCAGCATTTT. It codes for CASSLRGDYSNQPQHF. This chain connects TRBV5-1 to TRBJ1-5; the D gene is possibly TRBD1 (5 bases). Germline V gene lookup returns CDR1 SGHRS and CDR2 YFSETQ. There are 16 residues in the CDR3. Trimming took 1 base from V and 0 from J, leaving 11 bases between them.

The chain recombines TRBV7-3 with TRBJ2-5; perhaps TRBD2 as D (5 bases). This CDR3 region has 15 residues. Germline CDR1 is SGHTA and CDR2 is FQGTGA. V shed 2 bases and J shed 2 bases, with 12 bases lying between them. The CDR3 loop reads CASSLGASTQETQYF. The CDR3 region has the DNA TGTGCCAGCAGCTTAGGTGCTAGCACGCAAGAGACCCAGTACTTC. The whole variable domain, filled in from reference TRBV7-3 and TRBJ2-5, reads GAGVSQTPSNKVTEKGKYVELRCDPISGHTALYWYRQSLGQGPEFLIYFQGTGAADDSGLPNDRFFAVRPEGSVSTLKIQRTERGDSAVYLCASSLGASTQETQYFGPGTRLLVL.